The rows below give T cell receptor beta chains drawn from one sample of a study of identical twins. TCRdb re-derived calls from the 5' RACE reads in MiXCR, one entry per CDR3 protein. The repertoire holds about 790,000 distinct CDR3 sequences, with about 20% as singletons. This same sample was also part of a study on T cells expressing NK-cell markers.

The sequenced material came from PBMCs. The receptors shown here come from a woman between 18 and 29 years old in good health. Both conserved end residues are part of each CDR3. The order of the fields is D gene, V gene, CDR3 length, CDR3 protein. The D gene is left open where the match is weak.

NA | TRBV3-1 | 13 | CASSQDIQGALHF
NA | TRBV5-1 | 14 | CASSLESVNYGYTF
TRBD2 | TRBV29-1 | 17 | CSVGGGKNKPDTDTQYF
NA | TRBV7-9 | 15 | CASSLVMRPNNEQFF
NA | TRBV30 | 14 | CAWSILRGDETQYF
TRBD2 | TRBV5-6 | 15 | CASSFQRGGLETQYF
NA | TRBV7-2 | 13 | CASSYTRQEKLFF
TRBD1 | TRBV29-1 | 14 | CSVGLLGQGEGEFF
TRBD1 | TRBV12-3/TRBV12-4 | 14 | CASSWGTEQETQYF
TRBD1 | TRBV5-1 | 14 | CASSSPDRTGELFF
NA | TRBV4-2 | 16 | CASSRSALQEATEAFF
TRBD2 | TRBV6-1 | 16 | CASSGGLSGNPYEQYF
NA | TRBV2 | 13 | CASSNGERRGQYF
NA | TRBV7-7 | 13 | CASSPDRNNEQFF
NA | TRBV12-3/TRBV12-4 | 16 | CASSPEDGKGRGEQYF
TRBD2 | TRBV10-3 | 18 | CAISEPWLAGATTDTQYF
TRBD1 | TRBV12-3/TRBV12-4 | 14 | CASSGDRGNHEQYF
NA | TRBV29-1 | 12 | CSVEVRLSCYTF
NA | TRBV18 | 14 | CASSSDTNNYGYTF
TRBD1 | TRBV24-1 | 16 | CATSDSLPGQYNEQFF